This T cell receptor beta chain stems from a study of T cells in women clearing cervical HPV infection. Study at large: For cases, blood was sampled a median approximately 150 days after lesion detection, interquartile range roughly 90 to 230 days.

The CDR3 totals 14 residues. Trimming pared 1 base from V and 4 bases from J, leaving 9 bases between. Germline V gene lookup returns CDR1 SGHTA and CDR2 FQGTGA. The data were produced by immunoSEQ multiplex PCR, yet TCRdb's version contains in-frame clones alone and is incomplete. Recorded for this sample: fewer than 40,000 clones. Study-level points and caveats: T-cell numbers per sample were unknown and may explain richness differences. Richness plus V gene abundances separated cases from controls with AUC around 0.8.

All donors had a single incident cervical HPV16 infection, not prevalent. As to this clone: The antigen remains unidentified. The read terminates 3 residues before the CDR3 end, so the remaining end is supplied by the germline J gene.

Sequenced sample: blood buffy coat. The TCR sequence derives from a woman aged 18-70 years with a cervical HPV16 infection that either progressed to CIN3+ or cleared (not recorded which). This chain uses TRBV7-3 with TRBJ2-3; no reliable D call. This chain's CDR3 is CASSLSLTPDTQYF. The CDR3 DNA, read in part, is TGTGCCAGCAGCTTAAGTCTAACCCCAGATACG.